These T cell receptor beta chains were read from a single sample in a study of cytomegalovirus exposure and HLA in healthy donors. Assay: immunoSEQ multiplex PCR; the TCRdb copy retains only in-frame clones and omits some. The sample holds over 70,000 clones; around 80% are singletons and the top ten take 2.5% to 3%. Sequencing was carried out using PBMCs. The receptor set was obtained from a middle-aged man in good health and CMV-seropositive. Both conserved end residues are part of each CDR3. Fields, in order: V gene, D gene, clone size, J gene, CDR3 DNA, CDR3 protein. A D gene is named only where the DNA matches it firmly. A clone size is listed for some rows: how often the clone was seen (once, few, many), or a class if it is expanded.

TRBV29-1	.	.	TRBJ2-1	TGCAGCGTTGATCGCGGGATGAGCTCCTACAATGAGCAGTTCTTC	CSVDRGMSSYNEQFF
TRBV5-4	TRBD2	.	TRBJ2-7	TGTGCCAGCAGTCTCGGGGGGGCCGGCGTGCAGTACTTC	CASSLGGAGVQYF
TRBV15	.	.	TRBJ2-7	TGTGCCACCAGCAAATCGAGCGGGGAGCAGTACTTC	CATSKSSGEQYF
TRBV7-3	TRBD2	.	TRBJ2-1	TGTGCCAGCAGTCTAGCGGGAGTCTACAATGAGCAGTTCTTC	CASSLAGVYNEQFF
TRBV11-2	.	.	TRBJ2-7	TGTGCCAGCAGCGCCATTAGAGGGTATGCCGAGCAGTACTTC	CASSAIRGYAEQYF
TRBV27	.	.	TRBJ2-7	TGTGCCAGCAGTTCCTCCTACGAGCAGTACTTC	CASSSSYEQYF
TRBV5-6	.	.	TRBJ2-6	TGTGCCAGCAGCGCGGACAGAGTGAACGTCCTGACTTTC	CASSADRVNVLTF
TRBV19	TRBD1	.	TRBJ1-5	TGTGCCAGTAGCTACCAGATGGGGGACAGGGGGCGTCAGCCCCAGCATTTT	CASSYQMGDRGRQPQHF
TRBV13	TRBD2	once	TRBJ2-5	TGTGCCAGCAGCGCAACTAGCGGGAAGGAGACCCAGTACTTC	CASSATSGKETQYF
TRBV29-1	.	.	TRBJ1-1	TGCAGCGTTGTACAGGGCCGAACTGAAGCTTTCTTT	CSVVQGRTEAFF
TRBV7-9	TRBD1	.	TRBJ2-7	TGTGCCAGCAGCTTTGACAGGGGGCTCTACGAGCAGTACTTC	CASSFDRGLYEQYF
TRBV7-2	.	.	TRBJ2-7	TGTGCCAGCAGCCAATTCGAAGCGGTTGCCTACGAGCAGTACTTC	CASSQFEAVAYEQYF
TRBV27	TRBD1	.	TRBJ1-4	TGTGCCAGCAGTCCCCCCCGACAGGGGCCTAATGAAAAACTGTTTTTT	CASSPPRQGPNEKLFF
TRBV5-6	.	.	TRBJ2-7	TGTGCCAGCAGCTTTGGCAGGGTGGGCGAGCAGTACTTC	CASSFGRVGEQYF
TRBV21-1	.	.	TRBJ2-1	TGTGCCAGCAGCCCCACGACGGATAGCGCAAAAATAAGCAATGAGCAGTTCTTC	CASSPTTDSAKISNEQFF
TRBV9	.	.	TRBJ1-1	TGTGCCAGCAGCTTCTGGGAGGGCGGGACTGAAGCTTTCTTT	CASSFWEGGTEAFF
TRBV18	TRBD1	.	TRBJ2-5	TGTGCCAGCTCACCACCCGGGACAGTTCAAGAGACCCAGTACTTC	CASSPPGTVQETQYF
TRBV7-2	.	.	TRBJ1-3	TGTGCCAGCAGCCAAGCTCCATTCTCTGGAAACACCATATATTTT	CASSQAPFSGNTIYF
TRBV6-6	.	.	TRBJ2-7	TGTGCCAGCAGCCACCCCCAGGAGGCCTATTACGAGCAGTACTTC	CASSHPQEAYYEQYF
TRBV30	TRBD1	.	TRBJ1-2	TGTGCCAGGAGCCCGGGACAGGGGGCCCTAGCCGGCTACACCTTC	CARSPGQGALAGYTF
TRBV7-2	.	.	TRBJ1-4	TGTGCCAGCAGCTTAGTCAACAGCAATAATGAAAAACTGTTTTTT	CASSLVNSNNEKLFF
TRBV5-6	TRBD1	.	TRBJ2-7	TGTGCCAGCAGCGTCCCCGGGACAGGGGGCAAGGAGCAGTACTTC	CASSVPGTGGKEQYF
TRBV6-5	TRBD2	.	TRBJ2-1	TGTGCCAGCAGAAAAGGAGCGGGAGTCGGGAATGAGCAGTTCTTC	CASRKGAGVGNEQFF
TRBV7-2	.	.	TRBJ1-3	TGTGCCAGCAGCCCCGAGGGAAACACCATATATTTT	CASSPEGNTIYF
TRBV4-1	.	.	TRBJ2-7	TGCGCCAGCAGCCAGGAATCGGCGGGCAAGTCCTACGAGCAGTACTTC	CASSQESAGKSYEQYF
TRBV7-9	TRBD2	once	TRBJ2-3	TGTGCCAGCAGCTTAAGGACTAGCGGAGATGCGCAGTATTTT	CASSLRTSGDAQYF
TRBV6-1	TRBD1	.	TRBJ2-2	TGTGCCAGCAGCAAAGGACAGGGGACGGGCGGGGAGCTGTTTTTT	CASSKGQGTGGELFF
TRBV7-2	TRBD1	.	TRBJ2-7	TGTGCCAGCAGCGCCCCGGGACAGGGTGTTTACGAGCAGTACTTC	CASSAPGQGVYEQYF
TRBV28	.	once	TRBJ1-5	TGTGCCAGCAGTCCTCCACAACAGGGTAAAGGGTCCCAGCATTTT	CASSPPQQGKGSQHF
TRBV30	.	.	TRBJ2-7	TGTGCCTTCACTAGCAATGCCTACGAGCAGTACTTC	CAFTSNAYEQYF
TRBV10-3	.	.	TRBJ2-1	TGTGCCATCAGTGGAGGATTCGGGGAAGAGCAGTTCTTC	CAISGGFGEEQFF
TRBV7-6	.	.	TRBJ2-7	TGTGCCAGCAGCTTATCTGGGCGCCCCAGCTCCTACGAGCAGTACTTC	CASSLSGRPSSYEQYF
TRBV7-8	.	.	TRBJ1-2	TGTGCCAGCAGCTTAGACAGGGTCGGCTACACCTTC	CASSLDRVGYTF
TRBV10-3	.	.	TRBJ2-1	TGTGCCATCAGTTCAAAAGGCGGACTCCTGACCTACAATGAGCAGTTCTTC	CAISSKGGLLTYNEQFF
TRBV9	TRBD2	.	TRBJ2-3	TGTGCCAGCAGCGCTAATAGCGGGGGTTCAGATACGCAGTATTTT	CASSANSGGSDTQYF
TRBV7-2	TRBD1	.	TRBJ2-1	TGTGCCAGCAGCATAAAACCTTTATCGACAGGGGGGATTGAGCAGTTCTTC	CASSIKPLSTGGIEQFF
TRBV7-9	.	.	TRBJ2-5	TGTTCCAGCAGCTTAGCCGGAGAGACCCAGTACTTC	CSSSLAGETQYF
TRBV5-6	.	.	TRBJ2-7	TGTGCCAGCGGCAGAAGGGGGGGCCGGGAGCAGTACTTC	CASGRRGGREQYF
TRBV6-4	.	.	TRBJ2-1	TGTGCCAGCAGCCTGGGGGCGGGAGACTACAATGAGCAGTTCTTC	CASSLGAGDYNEQFF
TRBV2	TRBD1	once	TRBJ1-4	TGTGCCACTGGGACGGGACAGAACGTCGAAAAACTGTTTTTT	CATGTGQNVEKLFF
TRBV5-4	TRBD1	.	TRBJ1-1	TGTGCCAGCAGCTTGGAAGGGACAGCCTTTGAAGCTTTCTTT	CASSLEGTAFEAFF
TRBV7-2	TRBD2	.	TRBJ2-7	TGTGCCAGCAGCTTATTAGCGGGAGGCTACGAGCAGTACTTC	CASSLLAGGYEQYF
TRBV11-3	TRBD2	.	TRBJ2-6	TGTGCCAGCAGGATCCGGAGCGGGAGGGCCATGCCTGGGGCCAACGGCCTGACTTTC	CASRIRSGRAMPGANGLTF
TRBV11-3	.	.	TRBJ2-7	TGTGCCAGCAGCTTTGGGGGGTCCTACGAGCAGTACTTC	CASSFGGSYEQYF
TRBV11-3	TRBD1	.	TRBJ1-2	TGTGCCAGCAGCTCAGGACAGGTAGTCACCTTC	CASSSGQVVTF
TRBV27	TRBD2	.	TRBJ2-3	TGTGCCAGCAGTGGTACTAGCGGGATTCCGAATACGCAGTATTTT	CASSGTSGIPNTQYF
TRBV6-4	TRBD2	.	TRBJ2-1	TGTGCCAGCAGTCCGGGACTAGCGGCCAATGAGCAGTTCTTC	CASSPGLAANEQFF
TRBV4-2	TRBD2	.	TRBJ2-3	TGTGCCAGCAGCCAAGAAAGGGTAGCGGGAGTAAGAGATACGCAGTATTTT	CASSQERVAGVRDTQYF
TRBV7-2	.	few	TRBJ2-7	TGTGCCAGCAGCTTACTAGCCACCGAGCAGTACTTC	CASSLLATEQYF
TRBV6-5	TRBD2	.	TRBJ2-1	TGTGCCAGCAGATATAGCGGGAGTCCTAGCAATGAGCAGTTCTTC	CASRYSGSPSNEQFF
TRBV7-2	.	once	TRBJ2-7	TGTGCCAGCAGCTTAGTTAGTCGCCATGAGCAGTACTTC	CASSLVSRHEQYF
TRBV7-9	TRBD1	.	TRBJ1-2	TGTTCCAGCAGCTCCCGTTCCAGACAGGGACCTAACTATGGCTACACCTTC	CSSSSRSRQGPNYGYTF
TRBV30	.	.	TRBJ2-1	TGTGCATCGAGGGTGGATTTGGCTGAGCAGTTCTTC	CASRVDLAEQFF
TRBV4-1	.	.	TRBJ2-5	TGCGCCAGCAGCCAAGCCCTCCGGGAGACCCAGTACTTC	CASSQALRETQYF
TRBV19	TRBD2	.	TRBJ2-3	TGTGCCAGTAGTATCACTAGCGGGCGCACAGATACGCAGTATTTT	CASSITSGRTDTQYF